This T cell receptor (beta chain) was retrieved from a study of T cells in localized non-small cell lung cancer. Study-level findings and limits: In uninvolved adjacent lung, T cell clonality reached its highest value, exceeding tumor. Longer overall survival was associated with a higher density of T cells in the blood. Heterogeneity is still possible, as just one tumor region was sequenced. Paired adjacent lung recovered a median approximately 62 of the top 100 tumor clones.

The table came from immunoSEQ multiplex PCR; TCRdb's copy has only in-frame clones and leaves some out. The top ten clones hold around 19% of a sample with some 10,000 clones, roughly four fifths of them seen once. With respect to this clone: Its antigen remains unknown.

The receptor was isolated from a female donor older than 55 with stage II lung adenocarcinoma. This specimen consisted of peripheral blood mononuclear cells, obtained before any cancer treatment.

The CDR3 loop reads CASSFSGSSYNEQFF. DNA of the CDR3: TGTGCCAGCAGCTTTAGCGGAAGCTCCTACAATGAGCAGTTCTTC. The genes are TRBV5-4 and TRBJ2-1; tentative D call: TRBD2 (6 bases). Germline V gene data show CDR1 as SGHNT and CDR2 as YYREEE (reference sequence). CDR3 size: 15 residues. The V end was cut by 2 bases, the J end by 0 bases, with 9 bases between.